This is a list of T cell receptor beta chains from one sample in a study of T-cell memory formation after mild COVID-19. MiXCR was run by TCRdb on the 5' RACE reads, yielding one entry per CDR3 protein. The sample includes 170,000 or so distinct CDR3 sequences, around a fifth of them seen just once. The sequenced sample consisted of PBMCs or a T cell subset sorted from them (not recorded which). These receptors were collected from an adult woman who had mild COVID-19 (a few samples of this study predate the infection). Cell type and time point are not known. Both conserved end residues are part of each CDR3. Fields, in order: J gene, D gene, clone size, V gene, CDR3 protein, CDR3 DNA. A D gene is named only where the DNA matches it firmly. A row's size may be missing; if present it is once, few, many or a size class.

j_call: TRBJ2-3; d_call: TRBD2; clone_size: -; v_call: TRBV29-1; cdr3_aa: CSVWGTSGDTDTQYF; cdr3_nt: TGCAGCGTTTGGGGGACTAGCGGGGACACAGATACGCAGTATTTT
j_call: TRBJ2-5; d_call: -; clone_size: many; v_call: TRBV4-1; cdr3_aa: CASSQDSEGETQYF; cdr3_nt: TGCGCCAGCAGCCAAGATTCGGAGGGGGAGACCCAGTACTTC
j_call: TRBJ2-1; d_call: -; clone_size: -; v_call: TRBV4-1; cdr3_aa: CASSQEGTGLYNEQFF; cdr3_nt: TGCGCCAGCAGCCAAGAAGGGACTGGACTCTACAATGAGCAGTTCTTC
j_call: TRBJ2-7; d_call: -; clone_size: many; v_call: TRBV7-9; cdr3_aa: CASSLAPGSSYEQYF; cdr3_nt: TGTGCCAGCAGCTTAGCGCCGGGAAGCTCCTACGAGCAGTACTTC
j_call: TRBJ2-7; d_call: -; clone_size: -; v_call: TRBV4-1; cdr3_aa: CASSLRGESSYEQYF; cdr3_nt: TGCGCCAGCAGCCTCAGGGGGGAAAGCTCCTACGAGCAGTACTTC
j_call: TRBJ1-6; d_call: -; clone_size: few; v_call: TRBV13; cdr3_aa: CASSDRFRAGTNSPLHF; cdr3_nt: TGTGCCAGCAGCGACCGGTTCAGGGCAGGAACCAATTCACCCCTCCACTTT
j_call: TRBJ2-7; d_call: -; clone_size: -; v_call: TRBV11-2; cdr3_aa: CASSPPRVGGAEQYF; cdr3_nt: TGTGCCAGCAGCCCACCCCGAGTTGGGGGCGCCGAGCAGTACTTC
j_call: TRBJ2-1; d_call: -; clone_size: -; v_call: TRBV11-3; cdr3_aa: CASSLESASYNEQFF; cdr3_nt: TGTGCCAGCAGCTTAGAGTCCGCCTCCTACAATGAGCAGTTCTTC
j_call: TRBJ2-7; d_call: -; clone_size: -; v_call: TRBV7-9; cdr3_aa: CASSPKSGLDSGQYF; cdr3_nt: TGTGCCAGCAGCCCGAAATCCGGGCTAGATAGTGGGCAGTACTTC
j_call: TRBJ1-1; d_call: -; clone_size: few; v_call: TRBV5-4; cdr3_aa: CASAGGGTEAFF; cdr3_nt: TGTGCCAGCGCCGGGGGGGGGACTGAAGCTTTCTTT
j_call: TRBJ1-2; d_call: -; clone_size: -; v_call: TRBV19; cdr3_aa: CASSMGPNEGYTF; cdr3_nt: TGTGCCAGTAGTATGGGACCTAATGAGGGCTACACCTTC
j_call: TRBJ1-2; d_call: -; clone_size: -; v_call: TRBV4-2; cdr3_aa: CASSPLKAGNYGYTF; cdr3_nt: TGTGCCAGCAGCCCTCTCAAGGCGGGGAACTATGGCTACACCTTC
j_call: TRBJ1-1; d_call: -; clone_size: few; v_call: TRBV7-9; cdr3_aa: CASSYLTVGRGNTEAFF; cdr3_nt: TGTGCCAGCAGCTACTTAACAGTCGGCAGGGGGAACACTGAAGCTTTCTTT
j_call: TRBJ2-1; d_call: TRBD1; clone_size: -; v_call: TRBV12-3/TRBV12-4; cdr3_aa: CASSLEDRAYNEQFF; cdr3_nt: TGTGCCAGCAGCCTTGAGGACAGGGCCTACAATGAGCAGTTCTTC
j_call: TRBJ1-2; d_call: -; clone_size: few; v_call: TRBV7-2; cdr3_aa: CASSLGTSRGYTF; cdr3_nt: TGTGCCAGCAGCTTAGGGACATCCAGGGGCTACACCTTC
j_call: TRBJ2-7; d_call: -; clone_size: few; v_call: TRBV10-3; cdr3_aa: CAISGTSYEQYF; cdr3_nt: TGTGCCATCAGTGGAACGAGCTACGAGCAGTACTTC
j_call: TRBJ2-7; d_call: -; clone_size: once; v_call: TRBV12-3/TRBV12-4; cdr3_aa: CASSFTRNSYEQYF; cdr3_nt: TGTGCCAGCAGTTTTACCCGGAACTCCTACGAGCAGTACTTC
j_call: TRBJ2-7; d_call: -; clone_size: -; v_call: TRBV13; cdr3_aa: CASSSSGLSYEQYF; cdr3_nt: TGTGCCAGCAGTTCAAGCGGGTTATCCTACGAGCAGTACTTC
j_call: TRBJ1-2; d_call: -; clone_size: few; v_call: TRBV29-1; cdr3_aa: CSAVAELDYGYTF; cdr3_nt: TGCAGCGCAGTCGCGGAGCTCGACTATGGCTACACCTTC
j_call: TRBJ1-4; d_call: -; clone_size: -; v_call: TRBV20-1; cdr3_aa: CSAIPKDWRINEKLFF; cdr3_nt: TGCAGTGCTATACCTAAGGATTGGCGGATTAATGAAAAACTGTTTTTT
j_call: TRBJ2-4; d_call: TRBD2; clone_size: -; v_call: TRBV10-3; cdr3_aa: CAISESTSGSSNIQYF; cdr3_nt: TGTGCCATCAGTGAGTCAACTAGCGGGAGCAGCAACATTCAGTACTTC
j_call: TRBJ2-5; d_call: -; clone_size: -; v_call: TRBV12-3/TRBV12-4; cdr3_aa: CASSLGTGVETQYF; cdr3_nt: TGTGCCAGCAGTTTAGGGACGGGGGTAGAGACCCAGTACTTC
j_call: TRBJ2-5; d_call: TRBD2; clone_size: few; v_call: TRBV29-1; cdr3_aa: CSVEGPEGGLVRKTQYF; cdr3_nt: TGCAGCGTTGAAGGTCCCGAGGGGGGACTAGTAAGGAAGACCCAGTACTTC
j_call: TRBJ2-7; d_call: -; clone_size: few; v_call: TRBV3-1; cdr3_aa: CASSQDYEQYF; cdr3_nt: TGTGCCAGCAGCCAAGACTACGAGCAGTACTTC
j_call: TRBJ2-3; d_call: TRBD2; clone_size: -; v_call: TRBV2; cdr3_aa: CASKEGLAETPGTDTQYF; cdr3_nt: TGTGCCAGCAAAGAAGGACTAGCGGAGACACCAGGGACAGATACGCAGTATTTT
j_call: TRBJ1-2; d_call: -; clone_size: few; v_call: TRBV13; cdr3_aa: CASSLGQIGYTF; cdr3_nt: TGTGCCAGCAGCTTAGGACAAATTGGCTACACCTTC
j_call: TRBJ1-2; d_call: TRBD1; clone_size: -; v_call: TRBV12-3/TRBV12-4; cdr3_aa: CASRLTGPHGYTF; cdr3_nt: TGTGCCAGCAGATTGACAGGGCCCCATGGCTACACCTTC
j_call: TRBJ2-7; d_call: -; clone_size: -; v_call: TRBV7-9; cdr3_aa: CASSLDSPLRYEQYF; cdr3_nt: TGTGCCAGCAGCTTAGATAGCCCACTACGCTACGAGCAGTACTTC
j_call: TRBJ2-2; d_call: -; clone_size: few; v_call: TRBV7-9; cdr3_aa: CASSLSTTGELFF; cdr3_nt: TGTGCCAGCAGCTTGTCTACCACCGGGGAGCTGTTTTTT
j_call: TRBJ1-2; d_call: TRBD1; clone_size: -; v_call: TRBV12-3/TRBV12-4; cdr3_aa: CASSGQGAGGYTF; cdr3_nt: TGTGCCAGCAGTGGACAGGGGGCAGGTGGCTACACCTTC
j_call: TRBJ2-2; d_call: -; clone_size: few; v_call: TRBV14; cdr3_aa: CASSRRGLINTGELFF; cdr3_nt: TGTGCCAGCAGCCGCAGGGGCCTCATCAACACCGGGGAGCTGTTTTTT
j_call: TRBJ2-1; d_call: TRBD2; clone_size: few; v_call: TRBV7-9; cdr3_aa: CASSPRATSEKNEQFF; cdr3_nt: TGTGCCAGCAGCCCTCGCGCGACTAGCGAAAAAAATGAGCAGTTCTTC
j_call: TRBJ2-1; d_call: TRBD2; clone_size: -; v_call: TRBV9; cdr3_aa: CASSPSGRAGNEQFF; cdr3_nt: TGTGCCAGCAGCCCCAGCGGGAGGGCGGGGAATGAGCAGTTCTTC
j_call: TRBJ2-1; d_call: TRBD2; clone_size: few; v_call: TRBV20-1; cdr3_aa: CSARTSGGVQSIEQFF; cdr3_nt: TGCAGTGCTAGAACTAGCGGGGGGGTTCAGAGTATTGAGCAGTTCTTC
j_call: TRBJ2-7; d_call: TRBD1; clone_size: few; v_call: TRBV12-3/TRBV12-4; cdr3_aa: CARFDTEDRDSYEQYF; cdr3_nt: TGTGCCAGATTTGATACTGAGGACAGGGATTCCTACGAGCAGTACTTC
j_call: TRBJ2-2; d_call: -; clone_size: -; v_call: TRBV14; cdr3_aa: CASSQGPVDSHTGELFF; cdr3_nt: TGTGCCAGCAGCCAAGGACCCGTGGACAGTCACACCGGGGAGCTGTTTTTT
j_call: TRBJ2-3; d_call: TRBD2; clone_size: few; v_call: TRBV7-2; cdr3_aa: CASSLERTSADTQYF; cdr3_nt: TGTGCCAGCAGCTTAGAAAGGACTAGCGCAGATACGCAGTATTTT
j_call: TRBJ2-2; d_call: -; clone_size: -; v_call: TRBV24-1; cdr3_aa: CATSDPRAIGELFF; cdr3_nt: TGTGCCACCAGTGATCCCCGGGCAATCGGGGAGCTGTTTTTT
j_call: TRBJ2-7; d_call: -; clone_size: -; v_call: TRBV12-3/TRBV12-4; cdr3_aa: CASTSRDKSYEQYF; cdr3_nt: TGTGCCAGCACCAGCCGGGACAAGTCCTACGAGCAGTACTTC
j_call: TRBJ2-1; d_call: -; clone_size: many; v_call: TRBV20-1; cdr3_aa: CSAREDGNEQFF; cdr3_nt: TGCAGTGCTAGAGAGGACGGCAATGAGCAGTTCTTC
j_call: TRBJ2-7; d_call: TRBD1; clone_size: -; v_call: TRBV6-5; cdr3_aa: CASSWDSRYEQYF; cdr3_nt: TGTGCCAGCAGTTGGGACAGTCGCTACGAGCAGTACTTC
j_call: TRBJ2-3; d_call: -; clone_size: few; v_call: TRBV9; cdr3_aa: CASSVSSGVTDTQYF; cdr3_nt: TGTGCCAGCAGCGTAAGTAGCGGCGTCACAGATACGCAGTATTTT
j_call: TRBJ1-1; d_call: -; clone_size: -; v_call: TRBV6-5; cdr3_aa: CASRHPLAGGDRWTEAFF; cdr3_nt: TGTGCCAGCAGACATCCCCTCGCAGGCGGCGATCGGTGGACTGAAGCTTTCTTT
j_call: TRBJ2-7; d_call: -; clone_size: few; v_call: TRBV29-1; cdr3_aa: CSVAASPYEQYF; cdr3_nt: TGCAGCGTTGCCGCTTCCCCCTACGAGCAGTACTTC
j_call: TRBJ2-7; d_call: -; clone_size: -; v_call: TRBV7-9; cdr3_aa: CASSFSGNVEEQYF; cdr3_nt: TGTGCCAGCAGCTTTTCAGGGAATGTTGAAGAGCAGTACTTC